What follows are 16 T cell receptor beta chains derived from one specimen sequenced in a study of CD8+CD57+ T cells in acquired aplastic anemia. Using genomic DNA as the template, TCR beta VDJ and CDR3 profiling was carried out. Each CDR3 protein gets one entry after TCRdb re-called the reads with MiXCR. Of 90,000 to 130,000 distinct CDR3 sequences detected, around 53% appear once; the ten largest clones hold around a third. The sequenced sample was sorted CD4+, CD8+, or CD8+CD57+ T cells (not recorded which) from PBMCs. The receptors shown here come from a human donor in good health, serving as a control.

The sample holds a few counts of this clonotype. V usage is TRBV29-1 and J usage is TRBJ1-2; no firm D call. The CDR3 is 13 amino acids. V lost 0 bases to trimming and J lost 7 bases, with 12 bases between them. Per the germline V gene, CDR1 is SQVTM and CDR2 is ANQGSEA. The CDR3 loop is CSVEDSPSLGYTF. CDR3 nucleotides: TGCAGCGTTGAAGATTCCCCGAGTCTTGGCTACACCTTC.

This clonotype was counted a single time. This rearrangement joins TRBV9 to TRBJ2-3; TRBD2 matches at 12 bases. Unmatched junction bases numbered 7, after V lost 0 bases and J lost 5 bases. Per the germline V gene, CDR1 is SGDLS and CDR2 is YYNGEE. The CDR3 is made up of 17 amino acids. This CDR3 reads CASSVEASGGAVDTQYF. CDR3 sequence (DNA): TGTGCCAGCAGCGTAGAAGCTAGCGGGGGGGCTGTAGATACGCAGTATTTT.

The rearrangement links TRBV15 to TRBJ2-7, with D possibly matching TRBD1 (6 bases). The germline CDR1 and CDR2 sequences are LNHNV and YYDKDF (reference sequence). The CDR3 sequence is 15 residues long. Trimming stripped 7 bases from V and 3 bases from J, with 19 bases between. CDR3: CATKGKGVVDYEQYF. The DNA of the CDR3 is TGTGCCACCAAGGGGAAGGGGGTTGTGGACTACGAGCAGTACTTC.

This clonotype came up many times. The chain has TRBV20-1 and TRBJ1-1; a possible D gene is TRBD1 (5 bases). The V gene lost 0 bases and the J gene lost 0 bases, with 11 bases spanning the gap. CDR3 length: 15 residues. Germline V gene data show CDR1 as DFQATT and CDR2 as SNEGSKA (reference sequence). The DNA of the CDR3 is TGCAGTGCTAGAGATCTCGGGGGGGTGAACACTGAAGCTTTCTTT. It yields the protein CSARDLGGVNTEAFF.

This clonotype was counted between two and nine times. A much larger clone differs from this one at a single base, so this may be a read error. The gene calls are TRBV6-1 and TRBJ2-5; D perhaps matches TRBD2 (6 bases). V was cut by 6 bases and J by 9 bases, with 11 bases left in between. CDR1 MNHNS and CDR2 SASEGT come from the germline V gene. The CDR3 is 11 amino acids. The CDR3 nucleotides read TGTGCCAGCAGGATGTGGGAGGCCCAGTACTTC. It specifies CASRMWEAQYF.

Only a few counts were recorded for this clonotype. This sequence joins TRBV10-3 and TRBJ2-7, with 9 positions matching TRBD1. CDR1 is ENHRY and CDR2 is SYGVKD in the germline V gene. J lost 4 bases, V lost 11 bases, and 15 bases had no gene match. CDR3 length: 15 residues. CDR3 sequence reads: CAAATGTGLRYEQYF. CDR3 sequence (DNA): TGTGCCGCCGCTACCGGGACAGGGTTGCGGTACGAGCAGTACTTC.

This clonotype has at least ten counts. The chain uses TRBV19 and TRBJ2-2; 10 nucleotides align to TRBD1. V was clipped by 11 bases and J by 6 bases; unmatched bases: 12. This CDR3 has 15 amino acids. The germline V gene has CDR1 LNHDA and CDR2 SQIVND (reference sequence). CDR3 DNA sequence: TGTGCCGGGACCCGGGACAGGGGCCGTCCCGGGGAGCTGTTTTTT. This codes for CAGTRDRGRPGELFF.

This sequence joins TRBV10-3 and TRBJ1-2; 8 bases map to TRBD1. The V and J ends lost 8 bases and 6 bases, in that order; junction bases with no gene match: 5. The CDR3 runs to 12 residues. Germline V gene data show CDR1 as ENHRY and CDR2 as SYGVKD. The DNA for the CDR3 is TGTGCCATCGCCAGGGGGCAAGATGGCTACACCTTC. The encoded protein is CAIARGQDGYTF.

The CDR3 nucleotides are TGCAGCGTTGTGGGACAGGGCTGGGCCACTGAAGCTTTCTTT. It codes for CSVVGQGWATEAFF. V usage is TRBV29-1 and J usage is TRBJ1-1, with 9 bases lining up with TRBD1. This CDR3 has 14 residues. The J segment lost 4 bases and the V segment lost 4 bases, leaving 7 bases of the junction unmatched. Germline CDR1 and CDR2: SQVTM and ANQGSEA.

This clonotype was picked up many times. The chain carries TRBV9 and TRBJ2-3, with TRBD2 as a possible D gene (5 bases). Germline CDR1 and CDR2: SGDLS and YYNGEE. V lost 0 bases and J lost 3, with 11 bases in between. CDR3 length: 15 amino acids. The CDR3 here is CASSVVEGRTDTQYF. CDR3 nucleotide sequence: TGTGCCAGCAGCGTAGTGGAAGGGAGAACAGATACGCAGTATTTT.

This clonotype was picked up a small number of times. V and J are TRBV15 and TRBJ1-5, with TRBD1 identical over 7 bases. CDR3 size: 13 residues. V dropped 7 bases and J dropped 6; count of bases not matched to a gene: 6. CDR1 is LNHNV and CDR2 is YYDKDF in the germline V gene (reference sequence). In nucleotides, the CDR3 is TGTGCCACCAACACAGGGGCATTTCAGCCCCAGCATTTT. The encoded protein is CATNTGAFQPQHF.

This clonotype was observed a handful of times. The chain has TRBV29-1 and TRBJ1-1, with 9 positions matching TRBD1. Germline CDR1 SQVTM, CDR2 ANQGSEA. The J segment lost 4 bases and the V segment lost 7 bases, leaving 7 bases of the junction unmatched. There are 13 residues in the CDR3. Written as DNA, the CDR3 is TGCAGCGGTGGACAGGGGCCTAGCACTGAAGCTTTCTTT. This translates into CSGGQGPSTEAFF.

The table lists this clonotype with many counts. This chain connects TRBV10-1 to TRBJ1-3; 10 nucleotides line up with TRBD1. There are 17 residues in the CDR3. Germline CDR1 is WNHNN and CDR2 is SYGVQD (reference sequence). With V trimmed by 5 bases and J by 0 bases, 7 bases remained unmatched. This CDR3 is CASSTVGQGGSGNTIYF. Here the CDR3 DNA reads TGCGCCAGCAGTACGGTCGGACAGGGGGGCTCTGGAAACACCATATATTTT.

The rearrangement joins TRBV29-1 to TRBJ1-1; TRBD1 might be the D (6 bases). This CDR3 spans 12 amino acids. V shed 2 bases and J shed 5 bases, with 9 bases lying between them. Germline values: CDR1 SQVTM, CDR2 ANQGSEA. For the CDR3, the DNA is TGCAGCGTTGAATGGGGGCGGACTGAAGCTTTCTTT. Its translation is CSVEWGRTEAFF. The full variable domain, completed using reference TRBV29-1 and TRBJ1-1, is SAVISQKPSRDICQRGTSLTIQCQVDSQVTMMFWYRQQPGQSLTLIATANQGSEATYESGFVIDKFPISRPNLTFSTLTVSNMSPEDSSIYLCSVEWGRTEAFFGQGTRLTVV.

The CDR3: CASSGGTTNTGELFF. DNA of the CDR3: TGCGCCAGCAGTGGTGGGACTACGAACACCGGGGAGCTGTTTTTT. The chain couples TRBV10-1 to TRBJ2-2; 7 bases line up with TRBD2. The junction had 2 bases not matched to a gene; V was cut back by 4 bases and J by 0 bases. The CDR3 contains 15 residues. The germline CDR1 and CDR2 sequences are WNHNN and SYGVQD (reference sequence).

The J gene is TRBJ1-2, the V gene TRBV25-1; a possible D gene is TRBD1 (5 bases). Trimming stripped 1 base from V and 4 bases from J, with 16 bases between. Per the germline V gene, CDR1 is MGHDK and CDR2 is SYGVNS. This CDR3 contains 16 residues. CDR3 in amino acids: CASSESSGGLVYGYTF. The CDR3 coding sequence is TGTGCCAGCAGTGAATCATCGGGGGGGTTAGTCTATGGCTACACCTTC.